The subject of this entry is one T cell receptor beta chain. The antigen remains undetermined. Treatment indicated: oral pan-JAK inhibitor, 5-10 mg twice daily. The data were obtained in a study of CD8+ T cells in alopecia areata. About the research overall: The drug, oral tofacitinib, was given to treated patients at 5 to 10 mg twice daily. Whole-study findings and limits: Mice gave a clearer picture of TCR sharing than patients did, possibly for HLA-related reasons. Scalp clonality, along with expanded CD8+ clones among the top 100, was significantly decreased by tofacitinib.

Germline V CDR1 and CDR2: MNHEY, SMNVEV (reference sequence). CDR3 length equals 13 residues. The V end was cut by 7 bases, the J end by 3 bases, with 10 bases between. cDNA reverse transcribed from extracted RNA served as the sequencing template. Clones were read by immunoSEQ multiplex PCR, and TCRdb kept only the in-frame ones, dropping some. The table records more than 150,000 clones, 51% of them present only once. The TCR comes from a human donor with alopecia areata. J is TRBJ1-5 and V is TRBV27; D might be TRBD1 (6 bases). The sample was CD8+ T cells sorted from blood, taken around week 53, from a patient treated with tofacitinib. CDR3 sequence (DNA): TGTGCCAGCACGGACAGTCCCAATCAGCCCCAGCATTTT. Amino acids: CASTDSPNQPQHF.